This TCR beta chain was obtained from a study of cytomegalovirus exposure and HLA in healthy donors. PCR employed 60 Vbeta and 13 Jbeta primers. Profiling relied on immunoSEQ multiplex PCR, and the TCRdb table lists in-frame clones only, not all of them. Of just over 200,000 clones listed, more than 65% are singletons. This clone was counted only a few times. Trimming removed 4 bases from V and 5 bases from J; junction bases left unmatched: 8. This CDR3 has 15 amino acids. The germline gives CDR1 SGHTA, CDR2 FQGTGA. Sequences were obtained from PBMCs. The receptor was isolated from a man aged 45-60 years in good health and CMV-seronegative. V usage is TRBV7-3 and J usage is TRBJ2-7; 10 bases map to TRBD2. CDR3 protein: CASSSRAGGRDEQYF. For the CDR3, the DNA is TGTGCCAGCAGCTCCAGAGCGGGAGGGCGGGACGAGCAGTACTTC. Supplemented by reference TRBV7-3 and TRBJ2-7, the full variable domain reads GAGVSQTPSNKVTEKGKYVELRCDPISGHTALYWYRQSLGQGPEFLIYFQGTGAADDSGLPNDRFFAVRPEGSVSTLKIQRTERGDSAVYLCASSSRAGGRDEQYFGPGTRLTVT.